The 8 T cell receptor beta chains given below trace back to one sample, sequenced in a study of siplizumab effects on memory and regulatory T cells. The data were produced by immunoSEQ multiplex PCR, yet TCRdb's version contains in-frame clones alone and is incomplete. The table has about 99,000 clones, over 90% seen once. Sample: Tregs sorted from blood. These receptors were collected from a human donor in good health.

The chain has TRBV14 and TRBJ2-1, with 7 bases lining up with TRBD1. The CDR3 runs 14 residues. V lost 4 bases, J lost 4 bases, and 4 bases stayed unmatched. Germline V gene data show CDR1 as SGHDN and CDR2 as FVKESK. CDR3: CASSRTGPYNEQFF. The CDR3 coding sequence is TGTGCCAGCAGCCGGACAGGCCCATACAATGAGCAGTTCTTC.

The gene calls are TRBV10-3 and TRBJ2-7; TRBD1 agrees at 11 bases. The CDR3 has 15 residues. V shed 6 bases, J shed 1 base, and the junction held 5 bases outside the gene matches. CDR1 and CDR2 from the germline V gene are ENHRY and SYGVKD. The CDR3 protein is CAIRGQGAGSYEQYF. The CDR3 nucleotides read TGTGCCATCAGAGGACAGGGGGCAGGGTCCTACGAGCAGTACTTC.

The gene calls are TRBV6-1 and TRBJ2-3, with D perhaps matching TRBD1 (5 bases). V lost 3 bases, J lost 5 bases, and 15 bases lay in between. The germline V gene encodes CDR1 MNHNS and CDR2 SASEGT. The CDR3 consists of 15 residues. DNA for the CDR3: TGTGCCAGCAGTGATGGGGCAGGCCGCGGAGATACGCAGTATTTT. Amino acids: CASSDGAGRGDTQYF.

The chain is built from TRBV20-1 and TRBJ2-3; D call uncertain. CDR1 is DFQATT and CDR2 is SNEGSKA in the germline V gene (reference sequence). Trimming took off 6 bases at V and 6 bases at J, with 7 bases between the two ends. CDR3 length: 10 amino acids. The CDR3 reads CSAVLDTQYF. In DNA, the CDR3 is TGCAGTGCGGTTCTGGATACGCAGTATTTT.

The count of this clone is one. The rearrangement uses TRBV20-1 and TRBJ2-7; D gene uncertain. This CDR3 contains 10 residues. V shed 3 bases and J shed 6 bases, with 6 bases lying between them. Germline CDR1 DFQATT, CDR2 SNEGSKA (reference sequence). The DNA for the CDR3 is TGCAGTGCTAGTGTGGGCGAGCAGTACTTC. This sequence encodes CSASVGEQYF.

The rearrangement links TRBV27 to TRBJ1-2; no definite D call. The CDR3 loop spans 13 amino acids. Germline V gene data show CDR1 as MNHEY and CDR2 as SMNVEV (reference sequence). V was pared by 0 bases and J by 5 bases, with 7 bases between. The CDR3 here is CASSLSVGYGYTF. Written as DNA, the CDR3 is TGTGCCAGCAGTTTATCCGTAGGGTATGGCTACACCTTC.

The V gene is TRBV10-3, the J gene TRBJ2-6; D not certain. CDR3 length: 16 residues. Germline-derived CDR1 and CDR2 are ENHRY and SYGVKD. Trimming took 0 bases from V and 1 from J, leaving 7 bases between them. The CDR3 DNA follows: TGTGCCATCAGTGAGTCGAAAGGGTCTGGGGCCAACGTCCTGACTTTC. Amino acids: CAISESKGSGANVLTF.

The CDR3 protein is CASTRRADLEQYF. Here the CDR3 DNA reads TGTGCCAGCACCCGGAGGGCGGACTTAGAGCAGTACTTC. This rearrangement joins TRBV2 to TRBJ2-7, with D perhaps matching TRBD2 (6 bases). Germline lookup yields CDR1 SNHLY and CDR2 FYNNEI. There are 13 residues in the CDR3. Trimming removed 7 bases from V and 7 bases from J, with 17 bases in between.